This T cell receptor (beta chain) stems from a study of radiotherapy plus CTLA-4 blockade in lung cancer. Sequenced by immunoSEQ multiplex PCR; TCRdb stores in-frame clones only, minus some. The profile covers 90,000 to 100,000 clones, with around nine tenths appearing a single time and 4.9% taken by the ten largest. Alongside CTLA-4 blockade with ipilimumab, patients with chemo-refractory metastatic non-small-cell lung cancer received focal radiation. Between the trimmed V and J ends, which lost 5 bases and 1 base, there was a span of 14 bases. The germline CDR1 and CDR2 sequences are GTSNPN and SVGIG (reference sequence). The CDR3 length is 14 residues.

V and J are TRBV30 and TRBJ1-1, with a tentative D call TRBD1 (5 bases). This TCR derives from a human donor with non-small cell lung cancer that progressed on radiotherapy plus ipilimumab. The starting material was peripheral blood, obtained from a patient treated with radiotherapy plus ipilimumab. The CDR3 loop reads CAWSAGFWNTEAFF. The CDR3 nucleotides read TGTGCCTGGTCAGCAGGGTTTTGGAACACTGAAGCTTTCTTT. Supplemented by reference TRBV30 and TRBJ1-1, the full variable domain reads SQTIHQWPATLVQPVGSPLSLECTVEGTSNPNLYWYRQAAGRGLQLLFYSVGIGQISSEVPQNLSASRPQDRQFILSSKKLLLSDSGFYLCAWSAGFWNTEAFFGQGTRLTVV.